Listed below are T cell receptor beta chains from one sample, sequenced in a study of regulatory T cells in long-lasting Graves disease. Each CDR3 protein gets one entry after TCRdb re-called the multiplex PCR reads with MiXCR. The repertoire holds about 310,000 distinct CDR3 sequences, with under 20% as singletons. This material consisted of peripheral blood mononuclear cells (PBMCs), taken at new diagnosis, from a patient treated with antithyroid drugs. These receptors were collected from a female donor with Graves disease. Each CDR3 is given with its conserved first and last residue. Expanded clones are given a class, and other clones once, few, many or no size at all.

size	V	J	CDR3
-	TRBV5-4	TRBJ2-1	CAASGLADNEQFF
few	TRBV19	TRBJ2-5	CASASGGRAGQETQYF
many	TRBV12-5	TRBJ1-5	CASGFGWNQPQHF
many	TRBV28	TRBJ1-2	CASSLSLTGVYGYTF
many	TRBV19	TRBJ2-1	CASSPAGTVFNEQFF
-	TRBV7-2	TRBJ2-3	CASSSGGGPDTQYF
many	TRBV27	TRBJ2-1	CASSGRSGTHYNEQFF
many	TRBV12-3/TRBV12-4	TRBJ2-3	CASSIPSDTQYF
many	TRBV4-1	TRBJ1-1	CASRDREWTEAFF
many	TRBV12-3/TRBV12-4	TRBJ1-5	CASSFDRPKDNQPQHF
few	TRBV11-3	TRBJ2-3	CASSLYGTSFSVTDTQYF
many	TRBV7-9	TRBJ2-2	CASSTGVANTGELFF
few	TRBV19	TRBJ1-5	CASSIAVNQPQHF
few	TRBV27	TRBJ2-2	CASSTPAGELFF
-	TRBV28	TRBJ1-1	CASSPPGGTEAFF
many	TRBV20-1	TRBJ1-6	CSAHLGGVGPLHF
many	TRBV5-1	TRBJ1-1	CASGPLDRVQAFF
-	TRBV19	TRBJ2-3	CASSILTSGTHTDTQYF
many	TRBV12-5	TRBJ2-1	CASGLVLGTSTREQFF
many	TRBV7-8	TRBJ1-1	CASSPRENTEAFF
many	TRBV24-1	TRBJ2-1	CATSELSGSYNEQFF
many	TRBV28	TRBJ2-1	CATQPAGDDNEQFF
many	TRBV2	TRBJ2-7	CASTRLAGGGYEQYF
many	TRBV11-2	TRBJ2-1	CASRKGGAAVDEQFF
-	TRBV6-1	TRBJ2-3	CAGAGYPDTQYF
-	TRBV28	TRBJ2-5	CASSRQDGGQETQYF
few	TRBV19	TRBJ2-7	CASRGDRFNEQYF
many	TRBV2	TRBJ2-5	CASSEQQQGRETQYF
many	TRBV11-3	TRBJ2-2	CASSLVFGELFF
many	TRBV15	TRBJ1-1	CATSRETRDSEAFF
-	TRBV14	TRBJ1-2	CASSQVREHGYTF
many	TRBV7-9	TRBJ2-7	CASSLGRAGVGSYEQYF
few	TRBV30	TRBJ2-7	CAWSTENEQYF